This TCR beta chain was found in a study of technical replicates of blood from a few donors. J was trimmed by 7 bases and V by 1 base; bases with no gene match: 11. The CDR3 length is 17 residues. Germline CDR1 LNHDA, CDR2 SQIVND (reference sequence). Assay used: immunoSEQ multiplex PCR; TCRdb lists only in-frame clones, some missing. The sample consists of around 58,000 clones, approximately 90% of them appearing once. The receptor's source is a human donor in good health. Some clones in this sample may be carry-over from other donors' samples. The gene calls are TRBV19 and TRBJ2-2, with 8 bases that match TRBD2. The specimen was PBMCs. CDR3 residues: CASSIGVIAGRDGELFF. The CDR3 DNA sequence: TGTGCCAGTAGTATAGGGGTCATAGCGGGAAGGGACGGGGAGCTGTTTTTT.